This T cell receptor (beta chain) came from a study of cytomegalovirus exposure and HLA in healthy donors (dated 2017 in TCRdb). Concerning the study at large: In an earlier analysis of several hundred of the donors, around 300 Gb of sequence data and approximately 120 million unique TCR beta sequences from about 180 million T cells were reported. An early release that covered fewer than 800 HLA-typed donors contained about 290 gigabases of sequencing data and tens of millions of unique TCR sequences. The genetic ancestry cluster associated with self-reported Caucasian donors included around 76% of the 300 to 450 genotyped donors. The aim of the study was to test whether cataloging public T cell receptors could identify signatures of past pathogen exposure. The study used immunosequencing to profile the T cell repertoires of under 700 subjects and linked those repertoires to cytomegalovirus serostatus. A separate validation cohort of roughly 130 different subjects was used in addition to the approximately 700-subject first cohort. The study combined high-throughput TCR immunosequencing, statistical association of individual TCRs with disease status, and machine learning to predict cytomegalovirus infection status. A later analysis re-examined previously published TCR beta repertoires from about 670 donors and added high-resolution HLA genotyping to investigate patterns of TCR occurrence. Rather than using new phenotypic data, the later analysis identified candidate immune exposures from TCR beta sequences and from how often those sequences occurred across donors. An earlier analysis of fewer than 700 of the donors applied high-throughput TCR beta sequencing to assess whether each TCR beta V gene segment acted as functional or pseudogenic. Alongside the repertoire data, information on donor age, sex, ethnicity and CMV serostatus was compiled. In a later genetic analysis, genome-wide SNP genotypes for about 55% of the 666 donors were used, and that subset was treated as a discovery cohort. Every repertoire in the discovery cohort had been generated on one and the same sequencing platform. HLA typing covered class I and class II loci at four-digit resolution. The number of typed donors differed by locus: 629-630 for A, B, C, DRB1 and DQB1; 500 to 550 for DQA1; 606 for DPA1; and some 470 for DPB1. Because of strong linkage in the cohort, roughly five DR-DQ haplotypes were treated as single units for association and clustering. Among a few hundred genotyped donors of the cohort, an average of 235,054 unique TCR beta nucleotide sequences were sequenced per donor, roughly 18% of them non-productive.

General study outcomes and caveats: Compared with the roughly 700-donor mean, donors in an Asian-associated ancestry cluster had fewer N-insertions in productive TCRs, according to a later genetic analysis. In this cohort, only TCR beta chains were sequenced, and detectable features were limited by the absence of alpha or paired-chain data. Most CMV-associated TCR beta chains appeared to be HLA-restricted in a later analysis, and the HLA associations seemed to be driven largely by CMV exposure. The 87-base-pair reads could not distinguish some IMGT-functional V segments, including TRBV6-2 and TRBV6-3, so those segments were excluded. Strong co-occurrence of HLA alleles, especially DR and DQ, made assigning TCR associations to individual alleles difficult. In a later analysis, HLA-associated TCR beta chains were found to be more clonally expanded and to have lower generation probabilities than equally common non-associated chains. The only immune exposure information available for the cohort was CMV serostatus. In a later genetic analysis, a missense DCLRE1C variant was associated with V-gene and J-gene trimming of TCR beta chains, and the association was replicated in an independent cohort. At a false discovery rate of 0.05, a later analysis linked 15,000 to 20,000 TCR beta sequences to specific HLA alleles. HLA typing was unavailable for some donors at each locus, so association tests used only the typed subset. Most TCR sequences were seen in very few donors, while some public TCRs were found in many individuals. A further reported finding was that TCR beta sequences accurately predicted the HLA-A and HLA-B alleles for most subjects in the first cohort. A cluster of highly shared sequence variants was judged likely to represent a technical artifact of the sequencing pipeline. Linkage disequilibrium might explain the correlated functional status among segregating V segments, but an unknown experimental factor could not be excluded. In vitro tests confirmed that a few of the cytomegalovirus-associated TCR beta chains recognize cytomegalovirus antigens. The classifier was reported to diagnose cytomegalovirus status with high specificity and sensitivity in both the original cohort and the validation cohort. The presence/absence analyses assumed that sequencing depth was roughly uniform across donors, and that assumption may not be true. The study gave a list of 150 to 200 TCR beta chains associated with cytomegalovirus. About 15 rarely observed V segments, including chromosome 9 orphons, were excluded from the earlier analysis of about 610 of the donors because counts were too low. According to the authors, the approach could potentially be generalized to other disease states and immunological phenotypes. In a later analysis, several top co-occurrence clusters were reported to appear linked to parvovirus B19, influenza, CMV and Epstein-Barr virus. In a later analysis, TCR association rates were found to vary across HLA loci, with the most associated TCRs seen for DRB1 alleles and the fewest for HLA-C alleles. In an earlier analysis of about 600 of the donors, most TCR beta V segments appeared in productive rearrangements about 90% or about 30% of the time, broadly matching IMGT annotations.

In total, around 600 healthy bone marrow donors made up the cohort. At the time of sampling, all cohort members were nominally healthy, though unrecorded immune exposures were likely present. The donor tested CMV seronegative, placing the donor among the roughly 340 seronegative members of the cohort. Every donor gave a peripheral blood sample, and the peripheral blood mononuclear cells from that sample were used for TCR beta sequencing. Genomic DNA extraction from the blood cell samples was performed with the Qiagen DNeasy Blood Extraction Kit. Of note for this clone: No cognate antigen has been identified for it. No much larger clonotype is one base removed from it; base qualities were not supplied.

CDR1 and CDR2 (SNHLY, FYNNEI) derive from the germline V gene. V and J lose 4 bases and 8 bases, and a span of 11 bases separates them. There are 13 amino acids in the CDR3, from cysteine to phenylalanine inclusive. The entry retains the CDR3 DNA only, 39 bases that are in frame from base 1. Library generation was performed with the immunoSEQ multiplex PCR assay. A mixture of 60 forward primers for TCR Vbeta segments and 13 reverse primers for TCR Jbeta segments was used in the multiplex PCR. Amplification of the CDR3 region of rearranged TCR beta genes was performed with a multiplex PCR assay on genomic DNA. On the Illumina HiSeq System, the amplified TCR beta libraries were sequenced as 87-base-pair reads. From the authors' description of their analysis: In a later analysis, roughly 80 million unique TCR beta chains were counted across the 500 to 850 repertoires, and some 10 million of these chains were shared by at least two donors. Raw reads were error-corrected and collapsed into unique sequences with a nearest-neighbor algorithm that merged closely related sequences to remove PCR and sequencing errors. Alignment of CDR3 sequences to IMGT reference sequences was used to assign V, D and J gene segments. For a sequence to be retained, a match of at least six nucleotides to both a V gene segment and a J gene segment was required. A rearrangement counted as productive if the CDR3 had no stop codons and remained in frame with V and J, and every other rearrangement counted as non-productive. CDR3 was defined according to IMGT convention as the region running from the second conserved V-encoded cysteine to the conserved J-encoded phenylalanine. The earlier analysis of approximately 590 of the donors excluded any sequence lacking an unambiguous match to a single V gene segment. An earlier analysis of under 750 of the donors called V segments functional above 56.7% productive rearrangements and segregating when the between-donor standard deviation exceeded 5%. A statistical classification framework was developed to diagnose cytomegalovirus status using the catalog of TCR beta chain sequences. In a later analysis, TCR nucleotide sequences were compared against IMGT/GENE-DB human TR gene sequences so that V and J genes could be assigned. In a later analysis, CDR3 sequences and most-parsimonious VDJ recombination scenarios were assigned using the TCRdist pipeline. A later analysis defined each TCR beta chain by its CDR3 amino acid sequence plus V-gene family, and excluded reads lacking a unique V-gene family. To address suspected cross-contamination and a sequencing artifact, a later analysis removed over 500 highly shared, low-generation-probability nucleotide sequences. A later analysis calculated a clonal expansion index for each public chain from normalized within-repertoire ranks of inferred template counts. In a later analysis, generation probabilities were computed with a VDJ recombination model fitted to out-of-frame rearrangements, and the resulting probabilities were checked against IGoR. A later analysis scored TCR-TCR, TCR-HLA and TCR-CMV co-occurrence with hypergeometric tests, applying a repertoire-size bias correction to TCR pairs. In a later analysis, false discovery rates were estimated by permuting HLA or CMV assignments 20 times. In a later analysis, co-occurring TCRs were grouped with DBSCAN, and TCRdist sequence similarity was added when clustering was performed within HLA-allele-positive subsets. Repertoires with fewer than 30,000 or more than 120,000 public chains were left out of co-occurrence clustering, as were five repertoires with anomalous nucleotide sharing. TCRdb obtained this table from immuneACCESS and retained in-frame rearrangements with V and J assigned. These tables miss some clones; where compared with another copy, unresolved V genes account for less than half of the shortfall, and the remainder is unexplained. That table furnishes V, J and clone size, whereas the DNA furnished D and trimming. This sample is represented by some 150,000 clones; over 70% of them were singletons. The ten largest make up about 2% of the sample.

Here the chain combines TRBV2 and TRBJ2-2, and perhaps TRBD2 as D gene, on 6 matching bases. Material for sequencing was PBMCs. The sequence derives from a man aged 25 to 45 in good health and CMV-seronegative. For the CDR3, the sequence is CASSVSGQGELFF. The sequenced DNA: TGTGCCAGCAGTGTAAGCGGGCAGGGGGAGCTGTTTTTT.